Listed below are T cell receptor beta chains from one sample, sequenced in a study of shared clonotypes between healthy human individuals. Using immunoSEQ multiplex PCR, the repertoire was profiled, and TCRdb retains in-frame clones only, with some absent. The sample has over 2 million clones; about 90% are singletons. The specimen sequenced was naive CD4+ T cells from PBMCs. The source of these receptors is a man aged 18-30 years in good health. Some clones in this sample may be carry-over from other donors' samples. Both conserved end residues are part of each CDR3. The order of the fields is D gene, V gene, J gene, clone size, CDR3 DNA, CDR3 protein. A D gene is named only where the DNA matches it firmly. Part of the rows lack a size; the others show once, few, many or a class for expanded clones.

D: .; V: TRBV5-1; J: TRBJ1-1; size: few; DNA: TGCGCCAGCAGCTTCGACGGGAACACTGAAGCTTTCTTT; CDR3: CASSFDGNTEAFF
D: .; V: TRBV28; J: TRBJ1-1; size: few; DNA: TGTGCCAGCAGTTTTGGGCAGTCTGCTGAAGCTTTCTTT; CDR3: CASSFGQSAEAFF
D: .; V: TRBV5-1; J: TRBJ1-4; size: .; DNA: TGCGCCAGCAGCGCAGCTGACAGGTTGGGTTTTGAAAAACTGTTTTTT; CDR3: CASSAADRLGFEKLFF
D: TRBD2; V: TRBV28; J: TRBJ2-2; size: .; DNA: TGTGCCAGTACGACCGGGACTAGCAACGGGGAGCTGTTTTTT; CDR3: CASTTGTSNGELFF
D: .; V: TRBV5-1; J: TRBJ2-3; size: .; DNA: TGCGCCAGCAGCTTGAGTCTTAGCGAGTACACAGATACGCAGTATTTT; CDR3: CASSLSLSEYTDTQYF
D: TRBD2; V: TRBV28; J: TRBJ2-3; size: .; DNA: TGTGCCAGCAGGCCTCTAGCGGGATGGAAAGCGTACACAGATACGCAGTATTTT; CDR3: CASRPLAGWKAYTDTQYF
D: TRBD2; V: TRBV27; J: TRBJ2-1; size: .; DNA: TGTGCCAGCAGTCGAGGGTCGTTAGCGGGCTCCTACAATGAGCAGTTCTTC; CDR3: CASSRGSLAGSYNEQFF
D: .; V: TRBV10-3; J: TRBJ2-5; size: .; DNA: TGTGCCATCAGTGTGGGTGGGCAGGGGTTTCGGGAGACCCAGTACTTC; CDR3: CAISVGGQGFRETQYF
D: .; V: TRBV19; J: TRBJ2-5; size: .; DNA: TGTGCCAGTACCGGACCTAAAGGGGAGACCCAGTACTTC; CDR3: CASTGPKGETQYF
D: .; V: TRBV5-1; J: TRBJ2-1; size: once; DNA: TGCGCCAGCAGCTCGGGACAACTGAGCTCCTACAATGAGCAGTTCTTC; CDR3: CASSSGQLSSYNEQFF
D: .; V: TRBV5-1; J: TRBJ2-5; size: .; DNA: TGCGCCAGCAGCTTGGGGTCCCAACAAGAGACCCAGTACTTC; CDR3: CASSLGSQQETQYF
D: .; V: TRBV6-1; J: TRBJ2-2; size: .; DNA: TGTGCCAGCAGGCTGGACGGGCTTGGGGAGCTGTTTTTT; CDR3: CASRLDGLGELFF
D: TRBD1; V: TRBV7-3; J: TRBJ2-3; size: .; DNA: TGTGCCAGCAGCCTAACGGGACAGGGCACAGATACGCAGTATTTT; CDR3: CASSLTGQGTDTQYF
D: .; V: TRBV11-3; J: TRBJ1-1; size: .; DNA: TGTGCCAGCAGCCGGACGGCCCACACTGAAGCTTTCTTT; CDR3: CASSRTAHTEAFF
D: .; V: TRBV28; J: TRBJ1-1; size: .; DNA: TGTGCCAGCAGTTTCCAGGGCCAGGACGACACTGAAGCTTTCTTT; CDR3: CASSFQGQDDTEAFF
D: .; V: TRBV27; J: TRBJ1-1; size: .; DNA: TGTGCCAGCAGTTACAGGGACGGCGGCGAAGAAGCTTTCTTT; CDR3: CASSYRDGGEEAFF
D: .; V: TRBV28; J: TRBJ2-7; size: once; DNA: TGTGCCAGCAGTCCTCCCAACGCTATCCACTACGAGCAGTACTTC; CDR3: CASSPPNAIHYEQYF
D: TRBD2; V: TRBV7-6; J: TRBJ2-2; size: .; DNA: TGTGCCAGCAGCGCCAGCGGGGCGAACACCGGGGAGCTGTTTTTT; CDR3: CASSASGANTGELFF
D: TRBD2; V: TRBV5-1; J: TRBJ2-1; size: .; DNA: TGCGCCAGCAGCTTGAGCGGGAGCTTCTACAATGAGCAGTTCTTC; CDR3: CASSLSGSFYNEQFF
D: .; V: TRBV25-1; J: TRBJ2-7; size: .; DNA: TGTGCCAGCAGGAAGGGCCTTAACTCCTACGAGCAGTACTTC; CDR3: CASRKGLNSYEQYF
D: .; V: TRBV7-2; J: TRBJ2-7; size: .; DNA: TGTGCCAGCAGCTTACCAGGGGCACGGGGCGAGCAGTACTTC; CDR3: CASSLPGARGEQYF
D: .; V: TRBV6-5; J: TRBJ2-1; size: .; DNA: TGTGCCAGCAGTAAAGTAGACCGGGCAAATGAGCAGTTCTTC; CDR3: CASSKVDRANEQFF
D: .; V: TRBV27; J: TRBJ1-2; size: .; DNA: TGTGCCAGCAGTTTGACGGGGGACGGCTACACCTTC; CDR3: CASSLTGDGYTF
D: .; V: TRBV6-5; J: TRBJ1-1; size: .; DNA: TGTGCCAGCAGTTCCCCCGGGAAGAACACTGAAGCTTTCTTT; CDR3: CASSSPGKNTEAFF
D: .; V: TRBV10-3; J: TRBJ2-7; size: .; DNA: TGTGCCATCAGTGGAACGACAGAGTCCTACGAGCAGTACTTC; CDR3: CAISGTTESYEQYF
D: .; V: TRBV4-2; J: TRBJ2-3; size: .; DNA: TGTGCCAGCAGCCAAGATAGCACAGATACGCAGTATTTT; CDR3: CASSQDSTDTQYF
D: TRBD1; V: TRBV7-9; J: TRBJ2-7; size: .; DNA: TGTGCCAGCAGCTTCAGGGGGCCAACCTACGAGCAGTACTTC; CDR3: CASSFRGPTYEQYF
D: .; V: TRBV28; J: TRBJ2-7; size: .; DNA: TGTGCCACCGAAGGCCGGGACACGGCCTCCTACGAGCAGTACTTC; CDR3: CATEGRDTASYEQYF
D: .; V: TRBV5-1; J: TRBJ2-1; size: .; DNA: TGCGCCAGCAGCACCCTGGGGGATGAGCAGTTCTTC; CDR3: CASSTLGDEQFF
D: TRBD1; V: TRBV6-1; J: TRBJ1-1; size: once; DNA: TGTGCCAGCAGAGACTTACAGGGGTGGAACACTGAAGCTTTCTTT; CDR3: CASRDLQGWNTEAFF
D: .; V: TRBV4-3; J: TRBJ2-3; size: .; DNA: TGCGCCAGCAGCCGGGACCGCCTAGCCACAGATACGCAGTATTTT; CDR3: CASSRDRLATDTQYF